This T cell receptor (beta chain) is drawn from a study of patients and donors after allogeneic stem cell transplantation. Germline lookup yields CDR1 LNHDA and CDR2 SQIVND (reference sequence). V lost 4 bases to trimming and J lost 1 base, with 11 bases between them. This CDR3 comprises 14 residues. One entry per CDR3 protein, called by TCRdb with MiXCR from the RT-PCR reads. The sample consists of about a million distinct CDR3 sequences, over 15% of them appearing once. The sample comprised blood, either unsorted or a sorted T cell fraction (not recorded which). The TCR sequence derives from a human donor who was either an allogeneic HSCT recipient or a stem cell or donor lymphocyte infusion donor (not recorded which). It is not recorded whose cells these are; they may come from a transplant donor. This chain links TRBV19 with TRBJ2-7, with a weak D call TRBD2 (5 bases). CDR3 sequence (DNA): TGTGCCAGTAGTACCAGCGGACGGTCCTACGAGCAGTACTTC. This codes for CASSTSGRSYEQYF.